This T cell receptor beta chain appears in the sequencing data of a study of T cells after yellow fever vaccination. TCRdb re-derived calls from the 5' RACE reads in MiXCR, one entry per CDR3 protein. The sample lists about 550,000 distinct CDR3 sequences, approximately 21% seen once, with 14% in the top ten. Trimming left V 0 bases short and J 1 base short, with 8 bases between. CDR1 is SGHRS, CDR2 YFSETQ, per germline. The CDR3 extends over 15 amino acids. The V gene is TRBV5-1, the J gene TRBJ2-4; the D is unclear. Sample: PBMCs, taken 15 days after the yellow fever booster vaccination. The source is a man in his thirties or forties who received the YFV17D yellow fever vaccine. CDR3 sequence reads: CASSLGQNAKNIQYF. Written as DNA, the CDR3 is TGCGCCAGCAGCTTGGGTCAGAATGCCAAAAACATTCAGTACTTC.